This T cell receptor beta chain was sequenced in a study of cytomegalovirus exposure and HLA in healthy donors. Whole-study findings and limits: Across donors, most TCRs were seen rarely, yet some public ones were widespread. TCR beta V segments were, for the most part, productive about 87% or about 30% of the time in an earlier analysis. The analysis excluded some indistinguishable V segments, including TRBV6-2 and TRBV6-3.

Use of 60 Vbeta and 13 Jbeta primers characterized the PCR. The method was immunoSEQ multiplex PCR; TCRdb's version includes in-frame clones alone and lacks a portion of them. In the table there are roughly 150,000 clones, around two thirds of which are singletons. As regards this clone: Its specificity is not known.

Trimming removed 5 bases from V and 12 bases from J; junction bases left unmatched: 8. Per the germline V gene, CDR1 is GTSNPN and CDR2 is SVGIG (reference sequence). This CDR3 has 12 amino acids. The gene calls are TRBV30 and TRBJ2-7; 12 nucleotides align to TRBD2. The TCR sequence derives from a man aged 25 to 45 in good health and CMV-seropositive. Sequenced: PBMCs. DNA of the CDR3: TGTGCCTGGGGGACTAGCGGGTTCCCTCGGTACTTC. Translating it yields CAWGTSGFPRYF.